This entry describes one T cell receptor (beta chain). Only in-frame clones appear in the TCRdb table, and some are missing; sequencing was by immunoSEQ multiplex PCR. The sample shows about 47,000 clones, 80% to 95% of them seen only once. The source of the sample is a study of T cell changes during pregnancy in multiple sclerosis. CDR1 is SGHRS and CDR2 is YFSETQ in the germline V gene. V lost 6 bases, J lost 0 bases, and 6 bases lay in between. The CDR3 totals 12 residues. Source: peripheral blood, taken in the third trimester of pregnancy. This sequence originates from a female donor with multiple sclerosis, enrolled in a pregnancy study. This chain links TRBV5-1 with TRBJ2-5, with unresolved D. In DNA, the CDR3 is TGCGCCAGCACCCCTAACCAAGAGACCCAGTACTTC. It encodes CASTPNQETQYF.